Shown below are 24 T cell receptor beta chains from a single sample sequenced in a study of HIV-infected patients and healthy controls. Reverse transcription used 450 to 650 ng RNA and constant-region primers for alpha and beta. Separate chain-specific third strand synthesis with multiplexing indices produced the alpha and beta libraries. TCRdb ran MiXCR on the 5' RACE reads and lists one entry per CDR3 protein. The sample records fewer than 20,000 distinct CDR3 sequences, roughly 9% being singletons. All unsorted peripheral T cells were captured because whole blood was used without fractionation. What was sequenced was blood. The receptor set was obtained from an adult in good health.

This clonotype was counted many times. The chain carries TRBV7-2 and TRBJ2-3; the D is unclear. The CDR3 is 14 residues long. Germline values: CDR1 SGHTA, CDR2 FQGNSA. Trimming left V 5 bases short and J 4 bases short, with 13 bases between. The CDR3 sequence: CASSRPEHADTQYF. The CDR3 nucleotides read TGTGCCAGCAGCCGTCCTGAGCACGCAGATACGCAGTATTTT.

This clonotype was seen many times. The J gene is TRBJ1-2, the V gene TRBV3-1, with no clear D. The CDR3 sequence is 15 residues long. The V end lost 1 base, the J end lost 4 bases, and 13 bases lay between the germline ends. Per germline, CDR1 LGHDT and CDR2 YNNKEL (reference sequence). The CDR3 bases are TGTGCCAGCAGCCAAGGGGCTGGGTCCACCTATGGCTACACCTTC. This translates into CASSQGAGSTYGYTF.

The gene calls are TRBV28 and TRBJ2-7; D perhaps matches TRBD2 (6 bases). Germline-derived CDR1 and CDR2 are MDHEN and SYDVKM. The CDR3 has 15 residues. Trimming left V 8 bases short and J 2 bases short, with 19 bases between. The CDR3 coding sequence is TGTGCCAGCGGTGAACCGGCGGGGAACACCTACGAGCAGTACTTC. This encodes CASGEPAGNTYEQYF.

This clonotype is judged medium-sized (0.01 to 0.1%). The chain uses TRBV20-1 and TRBJ2-5, with 8 bases lining up with TRBD2. The CDR3 covers 15 residues. CDR1 is DFQATT and CDR2 is SNEGSKA in the germline V gene (reference sequence). After removal of 1 base from V and 4 bases from J, the junction contained 8 bases not matched to a gene. CDR3 nucleotide sequence: TGCAGTGCTAGAGTCTCATCGGGAGGGCCAGAGACCCAGTACTTC. It translates to CSARVSSGGPETQYF.

This clonotype was detected many times. The chain couples TRBV4-1 to TRBJ2-7, with D hard to call. CDR1 and CDR2 from the germline V gene are MGHRA and YSYEKL. This CDR3 is built from 17 residues. Deletions cut 5 bases from V and 0 bases from J, with 20 bases between. CDR3 residues: CASSLFQAPLLSYEQYF. The CDR3 DNA follows: TGCGCCAGCAGCTTATTCCAAGCTCCCTTACTCTCCTACGAGCAGTACTTC.

In this sample, this clonotype turned up many times. The chain links TRBV20-1 to TRBJ2-1, with 15 bases aligning to TRBD2. Germline CDR1 DFQATT, CDR2 SNEGSKA (reference sequence). This CDR3 is built from 14 residues. J gave up 9 bases and V 6 bases, and 6 bases lay outside the gene matches. Here the CDR3 DNA reads TGCAGTGCCAGGACTAGCGGGAGGGCGGGTGAGCAGTTCTTC. Protein product: CSARTSGRAGEQFF.

This clonotype was counted at least ten times. V usage is TRBV5-1 and J usage is TRBJ2-7; D not resolved. Per the germline V gene, CDR1 is SGHRS and CDR2 is YFSETQ. V dropped 1 base and J dropped 3 bases, with 14 bases sitting between them. This CDR3 contains 15 residues. CDR3 protein: CASSLSPGPLYEQYF. CDR3 sequence (DNA): TGCGCCAGCAGCTTGTCCCCCGGCCCCCTCTACGAGCAGTACTTC.

There are many counts of this clonotype. The rearrangement links TRBV27 to TRBJ2-4; D is unclear. Germline values: CDR1 MNHEY, CDR2 SMNVEV (reference sequence). V was cut by 2 bases and J by 6 bases, with 8 bases left in between. CDR3 length: 13 amino acids. CDR3 in amino acids: CASSLIVGNIQYF. For the CDR3, the DNA is TGTGCCAGCAGTTTAATAGTGGGAAACATTCAGTACTTC.

The chain links TRBV6-1 to TRBJ1-5, with a weak D call TRBD1 (5 bases). V was clipped by 6 bases and J by 1 base, with 16 bases between them. The CDR3 spans 16 residues. CDR1 and CDR2 from the germline V gene are MNHNS and SASEGT. CDR3 region: CASRPRGGDSNQPQHF. The CDR3 DNA reads TGTGCCAGCAGGCCTCGTGGGGGTGACAGCAATCAGCCCCAGCATTTT.

This clonotype was detected ten times or more. V is TRBV20-1 and J is TRBJ2-5; TRBD2 is a possible D gene (5 bases). The CDR3 has 15 residues. Germline assignment: CDR1 DFQATT and CDR2 SNEGSKA (reference sequence). Between the trimmed V and J ends, which lost 3 bases and 4 bases, there was a span of 18 bases. CDR3 bases: TGCAGTGCTAGCCGGGCGGACTCGAGGGCAGAGACCCAGTACTTC. The encoded protein is CSASRADSRAETQYF.

This chain uses TRBV6-1 with TRBJ2-2, with D unclear. CDR1 is MNHNS, CDR2 SASEGT, per germline. Trimming cost V 10 bases and J 2 bases, with 17 bases left between them. The CDR3 is 15 residues long. Here the CDR3 reads CATHPTWDNTGELFF. CDR3 in DNA: TGTGCCACCCACCCTACTTGGGATAACACCGGGGAGCTGTTTTTT.

This chain uses TRBV28 with TRBJ1-1; perhaps TRBD1 as D (5 bases). Germline V lookup: CDR1 MDHEN, CDR2 SYDVKM. The CDR3 sequence is 16 residues long. Trimming cost V 7 bases and J 5 bases, with 23 bases left between them. DNA for the CDR3: TGTGCCAGCAAACCGGGACTGGGGGACTTGAGGACTGAAGCTTTCTTT. This translates into CASKPGLGDLRTEAFF.

This clonotype counts as medium-sized. The chain recombines TRBV5-5 with TRBJ2-7; perhaps TRBD1 as D (6 bases). The germline V gene has CDR1 SGHKS and CDR2 YYEKEE (reference sequence). Trimming cost V 4 bases and J 0 bases, with 14 bases left between them. This CDR3 is built from 15 residues. The CDR3 region has the DNA TGTGCCAGCAGCCCGCGTCAGGACAGCTCCTACGAGCAGTACTTC. Protein: CASSPRQDSSYEQYF.

V and J are TRBV19 and TRBJ1-4; possible D gene TRBD1, 6 bases. V lost 9 bases and J lost 1, with 15 bases in between. CDR1 and CDR2 from the germline V gene are LNHDA and SQIVND (reference sequence). This CDR3 has 15 residues. This CDR3 is CASRNPGETNEKLFF. The CDR3 bases are TGTGCCAGCCGAAACCCAGGGGAAACTAATGAAAAACTGTTTTTT. The variable domain in full, completed from reference TRBV19 and TRBJ1-4, reads DGGITQSPKYLFRKEGQNVTLSCEQNLNHDAMYWYRQDPGQGLRLIYYSQIVNDFQKGDIAEGYSVSREKKESFPLTVTSAQKNPTAFYLCASRNPGETNEKLFFGSGTQLSVL.

This clonotype was observed many times. This chain connects TRBV29-1 to TRBJ2-7, with D tentatively TRBD2 (5 bases). V lost 0 bases and J lost 3, with 9 bases in between. Per the germline V gene, CDR1 is SQVTM and CDR2 is ANQGSEA. The CDR3 covers 13 residues. The chain's CDR3 is CSVEDTTSYEQYF. CDR3 in DNA: TGCAGCGTTGAAGATACAACTAGCTACGAGCAGTACTTC.

This clonotype has a count of ten or more. This chain uses TRBV6-5 with TRBJ2-3, with TRBD2 identical over 10 bases. Looked up from germline, CDR1 is MNHEY and CDR2 is SVGAGI. This CDR3 has 14 residues. V lost 2 bases, J lost 7 bases, and 3 bases stayed unmatched. The CDR3 bases are TGTGCCAGCAGTTACAAGCGGGAGGGTCATACGCAGTATTTT. It translates to CASSYKREGHTQYF.

There are many counts of this clonotype. Germline is not matched at one junction end, which may reflect a read error. The CDR3 region has the DNA TGTGCCAGTAGCCTCGGAGGTACGCAGTATTTT. Its protein is CASSLGGTQYF. The J gene is TRBJ2-3, the V gene TRBV3-1; perhaps TRBD2 as D (5 bases). Germline lookup yields CDR1 LGHDT and CDR2 YNNKEL (reference sequence). CDR3 length: 11 residues.

At least ten counts were recorded for this clonotype. The rearrangement links TRBV10-3 to TRBJ2-1; 11 bases are a match to TRBD2. Trimming removed 4 bases from V and 9 bases from J; junction bases left unmatched: 5. The CDR3 covers 14 residues. CDR1 ENHRY and CDR2 SYGVKD come from the germline V gene. CDR3 sequence: CAISVTSGSTEQFF. The CDR3 DNA is TGTGCCATCAGTGTCACTAGCGGGAGCACTGAGCAGTTCTTC.

This clonotype was counted many times. This rearrangement joins TRBV7-8 to TRBJ2-7; possible D gene TRBD1, 5 bases. Trimming removed 10 bases from V and 7 bases from J, with 23 bases in between. The CDR3 covers 14 residues. Per germline, CDR1 SGHVS and CDR2 FQNEAQ. CDR3 DNA sequence: TGTGCCACCTCCTTTAAAAATCGTAAGGGGGAGCAGTACTTC. Translated, it gives CATSFKNRKGEQYF.

This clonotype was seen ten or more times. The chain recombines TRBV6-5 with TRBJ2-7; D is undetermined. Trimming took off 2 bases at V and 3 bases at J, with 11 bases between the two ends. The CDR3 extends over 14 amino acids. Germline CDR1 is MNHEY and CDR2 is SVGAGI. The CDR3 nucleotides are TGTGCCAGCAGTTACGCAGGAAAGCACTACGAGCAGTACTTC. Encoded protein: CASSYAGKHYEQYF.

In its sample, this clonotype was seen a few times. The chain has TRBV28 and TRBJ2-7; D unresolved. The length of the CDR3 is 11 residues. Trimming took 3 bases from V and 3 from J, leaving 3 bases between them. CDR1 is MDHEN and CDR2 is SYDVKM in the germline V gene. In nucleotides, the CDR3 is TGTGCCAGCAGTTTCAACTACGAGCAGTACTTC. Amino acids: CASSFNYEQYF.

This clonotype was counted at least ten times. The chain joins TRBV7-9 to TRBJ2-3; 11 nucleotides match TRBD2. CDR1 is SEHNR, CDR2 FQNEAQ, per germline (reference sequence). The ends lost 5 bases at V and 5 bases at J; junction bases unmatched: 9. This CDR3 region has 16 residues. The DNA for the CDR3 is TGTGCCAGCAGCATCAGGGGCGGACTAGCGGGAGATACGCAGTATTTT. Translated: CASSIRGGLAGDTQYF.

This clonotype has at least ten counts. This chain links TRBV7-9 with TRBJ2-1; 9 bases match TRBD2. The J segment lost 6 bases and the V segment lost 2 bases, leaving 8 bases of the junction unmatched. Germline lookup yields CDR1 SEHNR and CDR2 FQNEAQ (reference sequence). The CDR3 consists of 16 residues. The CDR3 DNA reads as TGTGCCAGCAGCTTACAGGCTAGCGGGGCTGTCAATGAGCAGTTCTTC. Translation gives CASSLQASGAVNEQFF.

This clonotype was observed many times. The chain employs TRBV5-1 and TRBJ2-7; D not resolved. The CDR3 covers 12 residues. CDR1 is SGHRS, CDR2 YFSETQ, per germline. Trimming removed 4 bases from V and 4 bases from J, with 9 bases in between. This CDR3 reads CASSPDGYEQYF. CDR3 in DNA: TGCGCCAGCAGCCCGGACGGTTACGAGCAGTACTTC.